This T cell receptor beta chain was obtained from a study of shared clonotypes between healthy human individuals. Looking at the study overall: The plates for each donor numbered three CD4 naive, three CD4 memory, two CD8 naive and one CD8 memory.

Profiling relied on immunoSEQ multiplex PCR, and the TCRdb table lists in-frame clones only, not all of them. This table has roughly 1 million clones, 75% to 80% appearing once. Germline loops: CDR1 MRHNA, CDR2 SNTAGT. The length of the CDR3 is 14 residues. V shed 3 bases, J shed 5 bases, and the junction held 6 bases outside the gene matches. The TCR originated in a man aged 18 to 29 in good health. Some clones in this sample may be carry-over from other donors' samples. Material for sequencing was memory CD4+ T cells from PBMCs. Sample subset: CD45RA-negative fraction. V is TRBV6-4 and J is TRBJ2-5; 7 bases fit TRBD1. The CDR3 sequence is CASSESPRGETQYF. As DNA, the CDR3 is TGTGCCAGCAGTGAGTCGCCCAGGGGGGAGACCCAGTACTTC.